This T cell receptor beta chain was sequenced in a study of blood T cells in healthy people across ages. Combining a sample-barcoded 5' primer with a J-beta primer mix, a second PCR ran for roughly 7 to 11 cycles. All samples gave at least 2.5 million CDR3-containing paired-end reads. TCRdb fed the 5' RACE reads into MiXCR, producing one record per CDR3 protein. The sample carries approximately 940,000 distinct CDR3 sequences, around 46% recorded once. Study-wide findings and caveats: Fewer expanded clones and more diversity marked long-lived versus aged donors. Diversity of TCR beta per million T cells declined in a roughly linear way with age.

This clonotype was seen more than once but under ten times. Antigen unknown. Trimming took 5 bases from V and 10 from J, leaving 12 bases between them. Germline loops: CDR1 MNHEY, CDR2 SVGAGI. This CDR3 is 12 amino acids long. The TCR originated in a man aged 25-45 years in good health. J is TRBJ2-1 and V is TRBV6-5; no reliable D call. Material for sequencing was blood. For the CDR3, the DNA is TGTGCCAGCAGTACCTCGATAGGGGAGCAGTTCTTC. Translating gives CASSTSIGEQFF.